These 24 T cell receptor beta chains originate from one sample sequenced in a study of blood T cell repertoires in COVID-19 (dated by TCRdb to 2019 to 2021). The library was built by means of the immunoSEQ multiplex PCR assay. TCRdb obtained this table from immuneACCESS and retained in-frame rearrangements with V and J assigned. These tables miss some clones; where compared with another copy, unresolved V genes account for less than half of the shortfall, and the remainder is unexplained. This sample comprises some 72,000 clones, around 89% of them detected only once. Around 0.6% of the sample belongs to the ten largest clones. Sequencing was done on a sample of peripheral blood. The source of these receptors is a man between 60 and 70 years old with acute or convalescent COVID-19.

This clone has just a few counts. The rearrangement links TRBV6-5 to TRBJ2-5, with a possible D match to TRBD2 (6 bases). CDR1 MNHEY and CDR2 SVGAGI come from the germline V gene. The ends were cut back, 6 bases at V and 4 bases at J, with 12 bases in the middle. There are 13 residues in the CDR3. The CDR3 coding sequence is TGTGCCAGCAGACCTGGGACTGGAGAGACCCAGTACTTC. Translated: CASRPGTGETQYF.

V gene TRBV11-3 combines with J gene TRBJ2-1; 7 nucleotides match TRBD1. There are 15 residues in the CDR3. The germline V gene has CDR1 SGHNT and CDR2 YENEEA. V shed 5 bases, J shed 3 bases, and the junction held 7 bases outside the gene matches. The CDR3 DNA follows: TGTGCCAGCAGCCCCCGGACAGGATACTACAATGAGCAGTTCTTC. Its translation: CASSPRTGYYNEQFF.

The CDR3, as DNA: TGTGCCAGCTCATTGGACAGGGAGTTGAACTATGGCTACACCTTC. It codes for CASSLDRELNYGYTF. The rearrangement links TRBV18 to TRBJ1-2; 8 nucleotides agree with TRBD1. Germline lookup yields CDR1 KGHSH and CDR2 LQKENI. This CDR3 has 15 amino acids. V shed 5 bases and J 2 bases; nucleotides not matched to a gene: 7.

The rearrangement uses TRBV5-1 and TRBJ2-7, with D perhaps matching TRBD1 (5 bases). The germline V and J ends were trimmed by 0 bases and 7 bases, with 14 bases remaining between them. The CDR3 runs to 14 residues. Germline CDR1 and CDR2: SGHRS and YFSETQ. The chain's CDR3 is CASSLEGRAGEQYF. CDR3 DNA: TGCGCCAGCAGCTTGGAAGGCAGGGCAGGGGAGCAGTACTTC. Filled out from reference TRBV5-1 and TRBJ2-7, the complete variable domain reads KAGVTQTPRYLIKTRGQQVTLSCSPISGHRSVSWYQQTPGQGLQFLFEYFSETQRNKGNFPGRFSGRQFSNSRSEMNVSTLELGDSALYLCASSLEGRAGEQYFGPGTRLTVT.

The CDR3 region has the DNA TGTGCCAGCAGCGCAGTAATAGCGGTAGGGGAGACCCAGTACTTC. Its protein product is CASSAVIAVGETQYF. The chain employs TRBV9 and TRBJ2-5; possible D gene TRBD2, 6 bases. V shed 3 bases and J shed 5 bases, with 17 bases lying between them. Germline CDR1 is SGDLS and CDR2 is YYNGEE. The CDR3 runs 15 residues.

This chain uses TRBV7-2 with TRBJ2-7; D is unclear. Germline V lookup: CDR1 SGHTA, CDR2 FQGNSA. This CDR3 spans 15 amino acids. V lost 0 bases, J lost 0 bases, and 9 bases lay in between. The CDR3 bases are TGTGCCAGCAGCTTAGCTGCGACAAGCTCCTACGAGCAGTACTTC. Translation: CASSLAATSSYEQYF. Based on the CDR3 plus reference TRBV7-2 and TRBJ2-7, the full variable domain is GAGVSQSPSNKVTEKGKDVELRCDPISGHTALYWYRQSLGQGLEFLIYFQGNSAPDKSGLPSDRFSAERTGGSVSTLTIQRTQQEDSAVYLCASSLAATSSYEQYFGPGTRLTVT.

The genes are TRBV27 and TRBJ2-5; 8 bases line up with TRBD1. Trimming at V came to 5 bases and at J to 4 bases, leaving 9 bases not matched to a gene. Germline CDR1 and CDR2: MNHEY and SMNVEV (reference sequence). This CDR3 comprises 15 residues. The CDR3 here is CASSDRGDPGETQYF. CDR3 bases: TGTGCCAGCAGTGACAGGGGAGATCCAGGAGAGACCCAGTACTTC.

The chain has TRBV5-1 and TRBJ2-7; 12 bases match TRBD2. The CDR3 is made up of 14 amino acids. Trimming cost V 4 bases and J 4 bases; bases outside gene matches: 3. CDR1 and CDR2 (germline): SGHRS, YFSETQ. The CDR3 coding sequence is TGCGCCAGCAGCCTGACTAGCGGGAGATACGAGCAGTACTTC. Translation gives CASSLTSGRYEQYF.

The chain employs TRBV7-9 and TRBJ2-5, with TRBD2 matching 12 bases. Per germline, CDR1 SEHNR and CDR2 FQNEAQ (reference sequence). The CDR3 consists of 15 residues. V dropped 5 bases and J dropped 4; count of bases not matched to a gene: 5. The CDR3 loop reads CASSPGTSGLETQYF. In DNA form, the CDR3 reads TGTGCCAGCAGCCCAGGGACTAGCGGGTTAGAGACCCAGTACTTC.

This sequence joins TRBV11-3 and TRBJ2-1; D is possibly TRBD2 (6 bases). V was trimmed by 6 bases and J by 6 bases, leaving 21 bases between them. The V gene's germline CDR1 is SGHNT and CDR2 YENEEA. This CDR3 region has 16 residues. The CDR3 here is CASRDEPGTGVNEQFF. CDR3 nucleotide sequence: TGTGCCAGCAGGGATGAACCCGGGACTGGAGTCAATGAGCAGTTCTTC.

V and J are TRBV12-3 or TRBV12-4 and TRBJ1-1; D uncertain. The V and J ends lost 5 bases and 5 bases respectively, with 12 bases between them. This CDR3 region has 13 residues. The CDR3 loop reads CASSSGRNTEAFF. The CDR3 DNA reads as TGTGCCAGCAGTAGCGGGAGGAATACTGAAGCTTTCTTT.

The rearrangement uses TRBV21-1 and TRBJ1-5. TRBV21-1 is a pseudogene. The CDR3 is 15 residues long. The chain's CDR3 is CASSRTHYANQPQHF. CDR3 nucleotide sequence: TGTGCCAGCAGCAGAACCCACTACGCCAATCAGCCCCAGCATTTT.

This clone appeared a few times. The rearrangement uses TRBV5-1 and TRBJ2-1; 12 bases line up with TRBD2. After removal of 1 base from V and 9 bases from J, the junction contained 5 bases not matched to a gene. CDR3 size: 15 residues. CDR1 is SGHRS and CDR2 is YFSETQ in the germline V gene. CDR3 protein: CASSLKLAGGSEQFF. CDR3 in DNA: TGCGCCAGCAGCTTGAAACTAGCGGGGGGCAGTGAGCAGTTCTTC.

This clone was seen once. This chain links TRBV7-3 with TRBJ1-4; a possible D gene is TRBD1 (5 bases). The CDR3 is made up of 15 amino acids. CDR1 is SGHTA and CDR2 is FQGTGA in the germline V gene. V lost 0 bases and J lost 3, with 8 bases in between. The CDR3 here is CASSLTTDPNEKLFF. The CDR3 nucleotides are TGTGCCAGCAGCTTAACGACAGACCCTAATGAAAAACTGTTTTTT.

This chain uses TRBV5-1 with TRBJ2-5; D is undetermined. V lost 0 bases to trimming and J lost 5 bases, with 11 bases between them. CDR3 size: 14 residues. CDR1 and CDR2 from the germline V gene are SGHRS and YFSETQ. The CDR3 DNA reads as TGCGCCAGCAGCTTGGCTGGGCCAGCCGAGACCCAGTACTTC. Residues: CASSLAGPAETQYF.

This chain uses TRBV24-1 with TRBJ2-7, with 9 bases aligning to TRBD1. CDR3 length: 15 amino acids. With V trimmed by 4 bases and J by 4 bases, 7 bases remained unmatched. Germline V CDR1 and CDR2: KGHDR, SFDVKD. As DNA, the CDR3 is TGTGCCACCAGTGAACCGGGACAGGGTAAATACGAGCAGTACTTC. Its translation: CATSEPGQGKYEQYF.

The J gene is TRBJ2-1, the V gene TRBV6-4, with 7 bases matching TRBD1. Germline trimming cut 3 bases from V and 9 bases from J; bases unmatched to any gene: 17. Germline V gene data show CDR1 as MRHNA and CDR2 as SNTAGT. CDR3 length equals 17 residues. CDR3 DNA sequence: TGTGCCAGCAGTGATCGTAATAAGGGGGCGCCCGGATTTGAGCAGTTCTTC. This codes for CASSDRNKGAPGFEQFF.

The J gene is TRBJ2-7, the V gene TRBV29-1; 8 bases line up with TRBD1. From germline, CDR1 is SQVTM and CDR2 ANQGSEA. Trimming took 1 base from V and 6 from J; bases not matched to a gene: 5. The length of the CDR3 is 13 residues. CDR3 loop: CSVEGTGKGEQYF. The CDR3 nucleotides are TGCAGCGTTGAAGGGACAGGGAAGGGCGAGCAGTACTTC.

This chain links TRBV24-1 with TRBJ2-1; D is perhaps TRBD2 (6 bases). This CDR3 is built from 16 residues. Germline lookup yields CDR1 KGHDR and CDR2 SFDVKD. V was pared by 2 bases and J by 6 bases, with 16 bases between. This CDR3 reads CATSDSGTQYFNEQFF. As DNA, the CDR3 is TGTGCCACCAGTGATTCCGGGACTCAATATTTCAATGAGCAGTTCTTC.

The rearrangement joins TRBV18 to TRBJ2-3; TRBD2 matches at 9 bases. This CDR3 region has 17 residues. Trimming removed 3 bases from V and 2 bases from J; junction bases left unmatched: 9. The germline CDR1 and CDR2 sequences are KGHSH and LQKENI. The DNA of the CDR3 is TGTGCCAGCTCACCTCGAAGGCTAGCGGGGCCCACAGATACGCAGTATTTT. The encoded protein is CASSPRRLAGPTDTQYF.

The chain combines TRBV30 with TRBJ1-3, with D hard to call. Looked up from germline, CDR1 is GTSNPN and CDR2 is SVGIG (reference sequence). The CDR3 spans 12 residues. V lost 3 bases to trimming and J lost 4 bases, with 7 bases between them. The CDR3 protein is CAWRTTGNTIYF. Here the CDR3 DNA reads TGTGCCTGGAGGACTACAGGAAACACCATATATTTT.

The rearrangement uses TRBV14 and TRBJ1-2; no reliable D call. The CDR3 consists of 14 residues. From germline, CDR1 is SGHDN and CDR2 FVKESK. The V and J ends lost 2 bases and 8 bases respectively, with 15 bases between them. CDR3 amino acids: CASSQNTGSFGYTF. CDR3 nucleotides: TGTGCCAGCAGCCAAAATACCGGGTCGTTCGGCTACACCTTC.

This clone was found once. CDR3 amino acids: CASSFQGTYEQYF. The CDR3 DNA follows: TGCGCCAGCAGCTTTCAGGGGACCTACGAGCAGTACTTC. This rearrangement joins TRBV5-1 to TRBJ2-7, with D possibly TRBD1 on 6 matching bases. CDR1 and CDR2 (germline): SGHRS, YFSETQ. The CDR3 sequence is 13 residues long. V lost 2 bases to trimming and J lost 2 bases, with 8 bases between them.

This sequence joins TRBV19 and TRBJ1-5; 8 nucleotides line up with TRBD1. Per germline, CDR1 LNHDA and CDR2 SQIVND (reference sequence). This CDR3 has 14 amino acids. V lost 10 bases, J lost 2 bases, and 7 bases stayed unmatched. The CDR3 bases are TGTGCCACCTCGACAGGGGTGGGCAATCAGCCCCAGCATTTT. It encodes CATSTGVGNQPQHF.